This TCR beta chain was documented in a study of human T cells and chemical hapten exposure. Study in general: Slight differences in pooled library volume were the main source of varying TCR yields across samples. Overall study findings and caveats: There was no change with DPC sensitization in TCRs above 1 in 1000 frequency.

Time point specified: pre-sensitization, week 0. Treatment reported: therapeutic diphenylcyclopropenone sensitization with weekly scalp DPC. Individual cDNA molecules each carried unique molecular identifiers attached by the library. TCRdb redid the calling of the RACE reads with MiXCR, one entry per CDR3 protein. This table holds 250,000 or so distinct CDR3 sequences, over 8% found once. This clonotype has more than one count but fewer than ten. The target antigen is unknown. Germline CDR1 is SNHLY and CDR2 is FYNNEI. The CDR3 is 15 amino acids. V was clipped by 6 bases and J by 7 bases, with 16 bases between them.

This material consisted of whole blood, taken in connection with sensitization to the hapten diphenylcyclopropenone (DPC). The sequence derives from a woman between 35 and 50 years old with alopecia areata. Some clones in this sample may be carry-over from other donors' samples. The chain has TRBV2 and TRBJ1-6, with D possibly matching TRBD1 (6 bases). The CDR3 here is CASSTGFGVNSPLHF. DNA for the CDR3: TGTGCCAGCAGCACAGGGTTTGGCGTAAATTCACCCCTCCACTTT.